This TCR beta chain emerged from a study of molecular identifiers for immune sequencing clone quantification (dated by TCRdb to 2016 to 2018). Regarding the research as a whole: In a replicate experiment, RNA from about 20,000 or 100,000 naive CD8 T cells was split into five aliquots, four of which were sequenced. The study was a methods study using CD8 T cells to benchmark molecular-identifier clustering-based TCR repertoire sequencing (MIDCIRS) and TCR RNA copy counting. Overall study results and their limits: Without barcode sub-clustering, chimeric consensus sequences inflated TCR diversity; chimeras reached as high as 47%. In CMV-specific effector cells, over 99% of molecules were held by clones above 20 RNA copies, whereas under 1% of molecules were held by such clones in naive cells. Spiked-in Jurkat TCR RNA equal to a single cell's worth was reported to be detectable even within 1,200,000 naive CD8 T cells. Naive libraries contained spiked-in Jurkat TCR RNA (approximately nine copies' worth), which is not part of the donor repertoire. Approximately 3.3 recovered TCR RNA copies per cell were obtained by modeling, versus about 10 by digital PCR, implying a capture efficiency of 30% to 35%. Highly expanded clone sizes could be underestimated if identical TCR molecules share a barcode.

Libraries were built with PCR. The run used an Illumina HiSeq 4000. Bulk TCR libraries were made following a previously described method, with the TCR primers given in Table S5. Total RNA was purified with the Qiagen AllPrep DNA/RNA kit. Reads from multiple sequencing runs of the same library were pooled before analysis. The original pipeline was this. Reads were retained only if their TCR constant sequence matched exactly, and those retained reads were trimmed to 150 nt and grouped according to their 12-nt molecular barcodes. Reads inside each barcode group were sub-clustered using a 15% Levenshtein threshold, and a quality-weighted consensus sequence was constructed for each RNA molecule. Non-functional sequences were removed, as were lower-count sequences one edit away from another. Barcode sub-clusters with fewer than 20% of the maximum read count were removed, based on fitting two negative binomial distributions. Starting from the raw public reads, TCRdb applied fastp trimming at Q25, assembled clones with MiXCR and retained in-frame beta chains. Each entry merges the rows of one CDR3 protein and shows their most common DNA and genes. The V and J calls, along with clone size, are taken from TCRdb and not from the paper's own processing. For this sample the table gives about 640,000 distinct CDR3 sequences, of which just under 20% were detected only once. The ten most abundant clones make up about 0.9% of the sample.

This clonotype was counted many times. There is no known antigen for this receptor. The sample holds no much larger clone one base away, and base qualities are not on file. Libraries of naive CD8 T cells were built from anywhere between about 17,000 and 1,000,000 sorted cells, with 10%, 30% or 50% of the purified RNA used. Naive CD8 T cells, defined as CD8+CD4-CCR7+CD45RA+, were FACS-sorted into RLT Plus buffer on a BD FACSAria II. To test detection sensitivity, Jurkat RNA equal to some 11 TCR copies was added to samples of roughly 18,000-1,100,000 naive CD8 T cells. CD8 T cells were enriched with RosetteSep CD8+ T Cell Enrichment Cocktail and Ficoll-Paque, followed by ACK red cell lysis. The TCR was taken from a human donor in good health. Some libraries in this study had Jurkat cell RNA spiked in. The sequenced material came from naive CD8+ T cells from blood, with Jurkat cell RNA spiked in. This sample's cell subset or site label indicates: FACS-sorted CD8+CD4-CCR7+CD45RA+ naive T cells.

The nucleotide sequence is TGTGCCAGCAGCTTGGAACAGAATATGGGTGAGCAGTACTTC. It codes for CASSLEQNMGEQYF. The rearrangement combines TRBV5-4 with TRBJ2-7, with the D gene not confidently named. The junction carries 14 bases between V and J, which are trimmed by 0 bases and 7 bases respectively. From cysteine to phenylalanine, the CDR3 is 14 amino acids long. The read is trimmed to its CDR3 DNA, 42 bases read in frame from base 1. Based on the germline V gene (reference sequence), the CDR1 and CDR2 sequences are SGHNT and YYREEE.